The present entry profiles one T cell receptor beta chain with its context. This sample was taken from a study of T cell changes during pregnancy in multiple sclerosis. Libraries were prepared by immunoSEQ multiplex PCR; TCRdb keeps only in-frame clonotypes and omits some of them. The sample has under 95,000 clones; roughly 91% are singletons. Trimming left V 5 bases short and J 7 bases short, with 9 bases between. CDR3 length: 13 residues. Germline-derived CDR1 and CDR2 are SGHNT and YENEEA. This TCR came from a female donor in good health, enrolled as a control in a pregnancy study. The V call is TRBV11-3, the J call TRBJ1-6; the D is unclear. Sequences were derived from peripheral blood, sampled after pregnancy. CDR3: CASSASRNSPLHF. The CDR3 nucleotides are TGTGCCAGCAGCGCCTCACGGAATTCACCCCTCCACTTT.